The 29 T cell receptor beta chains listed next were all sequenced from one sample in a study of shared clonotypes between healthy human individuals. The assay was immunoSEQ multiplex PCR, and TCRdb's table has in-frame clones only and misses some. The sample lists some 550,000 clones, more than 95% seen once, with less than 0.065% in the top ten. What was sequenced was naive CD4+ T cells sorted from blood. Subset defined: CD45RA+ positively selected. The receptors come from a woman aged 25 to 45 in good health.

The chain combines TRBV7-9 with TRBJ1-1; 7 bases align to TRBD1. In germline, CDR1 is SEHNR, CDR2 FQNEAQ (reference sequence). J gave up 7 bases and V 5 bases, and 10 bases lay outside the gene matches. This CDR3 spans 14 amino acids. The CDR3 region is CASSPLGTAFEAFF. For the CDR3, the DNA is TGTGCCAGCAGCCCCCTCGGGACAGCCTTTGAAGCTTTCTTT.

The chain employs TRBV6-6 and TRBJ2-7, with 10 bases that match TRBD1. V dropped 3 bases and J dropped 8; count of bases not matched to a gene: 10. The CDR3 runs 15 residues. Germline V gene sequence: CDR1 MNHNY, CDR2 SVGAGI (reference sequence). CDR3 in amino acids: CASSYFRGQGYKQYF. CDR3 coding DNA: TGTGCCAGCAGTTATTTCAGGGGACAGGGGTACAAGCAGTACTTC.

The chain recombines TRBV27 with TRBJ2-7; 9 bases match TRBD2. This CDR3 comprises 14 residues. V was pared by 1 base and J by 5 bases, with 3 bases of the junction left unmatched. Germline V gene data show CDR1 as MNHEY and CDR2 as SMNVEV (reference sequence). The CDR3 nucleotides are TGTGCCAGCAGTTTATGGCGGGAGGGCCACGAGCAGTACTTC. Translation gives CASSLWREGHEQYF.

The chain is built from TRBV5-6 and TRBJ1-5, with D possibly TRBD1 on 5 matching bases. V was trimmed by 4 bases and J by 0 bases, leaving 11 bases between them. Germline assignment: CDR1 SGHDT and CDR2 YYEEEE. There are 15 residues in the CDR3. The CDR3 DNA follows: TGTGCCAGCAGCCTGGGACGGTATAGCAATCAGCCCCAGCATTTT. Protein: CASSLGRYSNQPQHF.

This rearrangement joins TRBV5-6 to TRBJ2-7; TRBD2 aligns across 9 bases. With 4 bases clipped from V and 6 bases from J, the junction kept 8 bases outside the gene matches. Germline values: CDR1 SGHDT, CDR2 YYEEEE. This CDR3 comprises 14 residues. This chain's CDR3 is CASSGGLALAEQYF. Here the CDR3 DNA reads TGTGCCAGCAGCGGGGGACTAGCCTTGGCCGAGCAGTACTTC.

A single count supports this clone. The CDR3 spells CAISDPVSSYEQYF. Written as DNA, the CDR3 is TGTGCCATCAGTGATCCGGTTAGCTCCTACGAGCAGTACTTC. The chain recombines TRBV10-3 with TRBJ2-5; D gene unclear. Gene TRBJ2-7 matches the end of the DNA better, so the J call may be wrong. In germline, CDR1 is ENHRY, CDR2 SYGVKD. The CDR3 runs to 14 residues.

The chain recombines TRBV7-2 with TRBJ2-1; the D gene could be TRBD1 or TRBD2 (6 bases each). CDR3 length: 16 residues. Germline V CDR1 and CDR2: SGHTA, FQGNSA. Between the trimmed V and J ends, which lost 1 base and 7 bases, there was a span of 17 bases. The CDR3 DNA is TGTGCCAGCAGCTTAGAGGGGGGAGCGTCCTGGAATGAGCAGTTCTTC. Its translation: CASSLEGGASWNEQFF. Full variable domain (rest looked up from reference TRBV7-2 and TRBJ2-1): GAGVSQSPSNKVTEKGKDVELRCDPISGHTALYWYRQSLGQGLEFLIYFQGNSAPDKSGLPSDRFSAERTGGSVSTLTIQRTQQEDSAVYLCASSLEGGASWNEQFFGPGTRLTVL.

The chain recombines TRBV27 with TRBJ1-1; D is ambiguous. V was shortened by 10 bases and J by 5 bases, with 17 bases between the two germline ends. From germline, CDR1 is MNHEY and CDR2 SMNVEV (reference sequence). This CDR3 has 13 amino acids. The chain's CDR3 is CATFDSRRTEAFF. The CDR3 DNA is TGTGCCACCTTCGATTCACGAAGGACTGAAGCTTTCTTT.

The chain combines TRBV29-1 with TRBJ1-2; D is possibly TRBD1 (5 bases). The CDR3 length is 11 residues. CDR1 and CDR2 (germline): SQVTM, ANQGSEA. V lost 6 bases and J 8 bases, leaving 13 bases between the germline ends. The CDR3 nucleotides read TGCAGCGTCAGCGTTGGGGACGGCTACACCTTC. Translating gives CSVSVGDGYTF. Full variable domain (rest looked up from reference TRBV29-1 and TRBJ1-2): SAVISQKPSRDICQRGTSLTIQCQVDSQVTMMFWYRQQPGQSLTLIATANQGSEATYESGFVIDKFPISRPNLTFSTLTVSNMSPEDSSIYLCSVSVGDGYTFGSGTRLTVV.

This rearrangement joins TRBV4-1 to TRBJ1-2; 10 nucleotides agree with TRBD1. This CDR3 has 15 amino acids. Per germline, CDR1 MGHRA and CDR2 YSYEKL. Germline trimming cut 0 bases from V and 8 bases from J; bases unmatched to any gene: 6. The CDR3 reads CASSQDGGQGYGYTF. CDR3 in DNA: TGCGCCAGCAGCCAAGATGGGGGACAGGGGTACGGCTACACCTTC.

To note about this clone: The identical CDR3 is also encoded by other nucleotide sequences in the sample. This sequence joins TRBV11-2 and TRBJ2-7; D perhaps matches TRBD2 (5 bases). The germline gives CDR1 SGHAT, CDR2 FQNNGV. Trimming pared 1 base from V and 0 bases from J, leaving 10 bases between. This CDR3 contains 15 residues. CDR3 DNA sequence: TGTGCCAGCAGCTTAGTAGGAGGAAGCTCCTACGAGCAGTACTTC. Translated, it gives CASSLVGGSSYEQYF.

The chain recombines TRBV18 with TRBJ1-2, with no clear D. This CDR3 has 11 amino acids. Germline CDR1 and CDR2: KGHSH and LQKENI. The V end lost 5 bases, the J end lost 8 bases, and 9 bases lay between the germline ends. The CDR3 sequence is CASSVSVGYTF. The CDR3 nucleotides are TGTGCCAGCTCAGTCTCTGTAGGCTACACCTTC.

The chain links TRBV19 to TRBJ1-5; TRBD1 might be the D (6 bases). Trimming stripped 2 bases from V and 1 base from J, with 21 bases between. The CDR3 has 19 amino acids. Germline lookup yields CDR1 LNHDA and CDR2 SQIVND (reference sequence). The DNA for the CDR3 is TGTGCCAGTAGTATATACCCTATAGACAGGAAACCGAGCAATCAGCCCCAGCATTTT. Protein: CASSIYPIDRKPSNQPQHF.

This sequence joins TRBV29-1 and TRBJ2-1; 9 positions match TRBD2. V dropped 6 bases and J dropped 7; count of bases not matched to a gene: 13. The CDR3 loop spans 15 amino acids. Germline V lookup: CDR1 SQVTM, CDR2 ANQGSEA. The CDR3 DNA reads as TGCAGCGTGACCGTGATTGGCGGGAGGGAGAATGAGCAGTTCTTC. Residues: CSVTVIGGRENEQFF.

This rearrangement joins TRBV5-1 to TRBJ2-5; 8 positions match TRBD2. This CDR3 contains 13 residues. Germline trimming cut 3 bases from V and 4 bases from J; bases unmatched to any gene: 2. Per germline, CDR1 SGHRS and CDR2 YFSETQ. CDR3 protein: CASSSGGPETQYF. The CDR3 nucleotides read TGCGCCAGCAGCTCGGGGGGGCCAGAGACCCAGTACTTC.

The chain combines TRBV5-6 with TRBJ1-2, with D perhaps matching TRBD1 (5 bases). V shed 6 bases and J shed 5 bases, with 11 bases lying between them. The CDR3 runs 12 residues. From germline, CDR1 is SGHDT and CDR2 YYEEEE. The CDR3 DNA is TGTGCCAGCACGCGAGACAGATATGGCTACACCTTC. It translates to CASTRDRYGYTF. Drawing the rest from reference TRBV5-6 and TRBJ1-2, the complete variable domain is DAGVTQSPTHLIKTRGQQVTLRCSPKSGHDTVSWYQQALGQGPQFIFQYYEEEERQRGNFPDRFSGHQFPNYSSELNVNALLLGDSALYLCASTRDRYGYTFGSGTRLTVV.

The chain employs TRBV4-1 and TRBJ2-7, with D unclear. The CDR3 is 12 amino acids. Germline CDR1 MGHRA, CDR2 YSYEKL. Trimming took off 1 base at V and 2 bases at J, with 3 bases between the two ends. CDR3 DNA: TGCGCCAGCAGCCAAGGACCCTACGAGCAGTACTTC. It encodes CASSQGPYEQYF.

This clone was found once. V is TRBV5-1 and J is TRBJ2-6, with a tentative D call TRBD1 (6 bases). Germline CDR1 and CDR2: SGHRS and YFSETQ. The CDR3 loop spans 14 amino acids. The V end lost 4 bases, the J end lost 1 base, and 6 bases lay between the germline ends. The CDR3 loop is CASSTGSGANVLTF. The CDR3 nucleotides read TGCGCCAGCAGCACAGGGTCTGGGGCCAACGTCCTGACTTTC.

This clone was detected once. V usage is TRBV19 and J usage is TRBJ2-7; D possibly corresponds to TRBD1 (6 bases). The CDR3 length is 15 residues. The V end was cut by 5 bases, the J end by 1 base, with 15 bases between. Germline-derived CDR1 and CDR2 are LNHDA and SQIVND (reference sequence). The CDR3 DNA reads as TGTGCCAGTAGTCCGCCCCGGACAGATTCCTACGAGCAGTACTTC. Its translation is CASSPPRTDSYEQYF.

The V and J genes are TRBV29-1 and TRBJ2-1; D gene unclear. CDR3 size: 13 residues. V was shortened by 4 bases and J by 8 bases, with 15 bases between the two germline ends. The germline V gene has CDR1 SQVTM and CDR2 ANQGSEA. As DNA, the CDR3 is TGCAGCGTTGGTTCTAGAGTTCGCCATGAGCAGTTCTTC. Encoded protein: CSVGSRVRHEQFF.

The CDR3 nucleotides are TGTGCCAGCAGCCAAGATCAGATCTACGAGCAGTACTTC. Translation gives CASSQDQIYEQYF. The J gene is TRBJ2-7, the V gene TRBV4-2; D gene ambiguous. Deletions cut 0 bases from V and 3 bases from J, with 6 bases between. This CDR3 is 13 amino acids long. Germline lookup yields CDR1 LGHNA and CDR2 YNFKEQ.

The rearrangement links TRBV10-3 to TRBJ2-1; 9 bases fit TRBD2. This CDR3 region has 15 residues. CDR1 is ENHRY and CDR2 is SYGVKD in the germline V gene. V shed 7 bases, J shed 0 bases, and the junction held 4 bases outside the gene matches. DNA for the CDR3: TGTGCCATCACGAAGACTAGCGGCTCCTACAATGAGCAGTTCTTC. Translating gives CAITKTSGSYNEQFF.

The chain recombines TRBV28 with TRBJ2-5, with 10 bases lining up with TRBD2. The J call may be wrong; the DNA end is better matched by TRBJ2-7. This CDR3 region has 12 residues. The V gene's germline CDR1 is MDHEN and CDR2 SYDVKM. CDR3: CASSGLAFEQYF. In DNA form, the CDR3 reads TGTGCCAGCTCGGGACTAGCGTTCGAGCAGTACTTC.

J is TRBJ1-5 and V is TRBV15, with D possibly matching TRBD1 (5 bases). V was pared by 1 base and J by 2 bases, with 9 bases between. Germline loops: CDR1 LNHNV, CDR2 YYDKDF (reference sequence). The CDR3 has 15 residues. Here the CDR3 DNA reads TGTGCCACCAGCAGAGGCAGGGTGGGCAATCAGCCCCAGCATTTT. Translated, it gives CATSRGRVGNQPQHF. Looking up the rest from reference TRBV15 and TRBJ1-5 gives the full variable domain: DAMVIQNPRYQVTQFGKPVTLSCSQTLNHNVMYWYQQKSSQAPKLLFHYYDKDFNNEADTPDNFQSRRPNTSFCFLDIRSPGLGDTAMYLCATSRGRVGNQPQHFGDGTRLSIL.

This chain joins TRBV28 and TRBJ2-1, with 14 bases that match TRBD2. The CDR3 totals 19 residues. Unmatched junction bases numbered 9, after V lost 5 bases and J lost 0 bases. Germline V CDR1 and CDR2: MDHEN, SYDVKM. The CDR3 loop reads CASSGAGLAGGSSYNEQFF. In DNA form, the CDR3 reads TGTGCCAGCAGTGGCGCCGGACTAGCGGGGGGAAGCTCCTACAATGAGCAGTTCTTC.

The chain combines TRBV6-6 with TRBJ1-3; D possibly corresponds to TRBD1 (5 bases). Trimming removed 0 bases from V and 4 bases from J, with 13 bases in between. The CDR3 sequence is 16 residues long. The germline gives CDR1 MNHNY, CDR2 SVGAGI (reference sequence). The CDR3 sequence is CASSYSTGRGGNTIYF. CDR3 DNA sequence: TGTGCCAGCAGTTACTCGACGGGGCGCGGAGGAAACACCATATATTTT.

The chain carries TRBV16 and TRBJ2-2, with 7 bases matching TRBD1. Germline V gene sequence: CDR1 KGHSY, CDR2 FQNENV. V shed 4 bases and J 6 bases; nucleotides not matched to a gene: 2. The CDR3 runs 13 residues. The CDR3 coding sequence is TGTGCCAGCAGCCTAACAGGGGCCGGGGAGCTGTTTTTT. Protein sequence: CASSLTGAGELFF. The full variable domain, its missing parts supplied by reference TRBV16 and TRBJ2-2, is GEEVAQTPKHLVRGEGQKAKLYCAPIKGHSYVFWYQQVLKNEFKFLISFQNENVFDETGMPKERFSAKCLPNSPCSLEIQATKLEDSAVYFCASSLTGAGELFFGEGSRLTVL.

The rearrangement joins TRBV9 to TRBJ2-7; 10 nucleotides line up with TRBD2. The V gene end was trimmed by 3 bases and the J gene end by 5 bases; junction bases not matched to a gene: 8. Germline V gene lookup returns CDR1 SGDLS and CDR2 YYNGEE. The CDR3 spans 15 residues. The CDR3 protein is CASSAGLAALNEQYF. In nucleotides, the CDR3 is TGTGCCAGCAGCGCCGGACTAGCGGCCCTGAACGAGCAGTACTTC.

The rearrangement links TRBV5-6 to TRBJ1-2, with D maybe TRBD1 (5 bases). Germline CDR1 SGHDT, CDR2 YYEEEE. The V end lost 1 base, the J end lost 5 bases, and 9 bases lay between the germline ends. The CDR3 totals 13 residues. The CDR3 region is CASSLTGDYGYTF. The CDR3 DNA is TGTGCCAGCAGCTTGACGGGGGATTATGGCTACACCTTC. The complete variable domain, with remaining parts taken from reference TRBV5-6 and TRBJ1-2, reads DAGVTQSPTHLIKTRGQQVTLRCSPKSGHDTVSWYQQALGQGPQFIFQYYEEEERQRGNFPDRFSGHQFPNYSSELNVNALLLGDSALYLCASSLTGDYGYTFGSGTRLTVV.